This T cell receptor (beta chain) came from a study of lymphopenia after photon versus proton radiotherapy. Assay: immunoSEQ multiplex PCR; the TCRdb copy retains only in-frame clones and omits some. Of around 160,000 clones in the sample, approximately 86% were seen once. This clone was detected only once. The antigen remains unidentified. General study results and limits: Oligoclonal CD8+ Temra expansion after nadir drove photon patients' diversity drop.

V was clipped by 6 bases and J by 2 bases; unmatched bases: 3. Germline V gene lookup returns CDR1 MDHEN and CDR2 SYDVKM. The CDR3 totals 13 residues. The clonotype originates from a man aged 50 to 59 with gastric cancer. The rearrangement links TRBV28 to TRBJ2-5, with TRBD2 matching over 7 bases. The source material was peripheral blood, sampled from a patient treated with photon-based radiotherapy. CDR3 sequence: CASSISGQETQYF. CDR3 sequence (DNA): TGTGCCAGCAGCATTAGCGGGCAAGAGACCCAGTACTTC.